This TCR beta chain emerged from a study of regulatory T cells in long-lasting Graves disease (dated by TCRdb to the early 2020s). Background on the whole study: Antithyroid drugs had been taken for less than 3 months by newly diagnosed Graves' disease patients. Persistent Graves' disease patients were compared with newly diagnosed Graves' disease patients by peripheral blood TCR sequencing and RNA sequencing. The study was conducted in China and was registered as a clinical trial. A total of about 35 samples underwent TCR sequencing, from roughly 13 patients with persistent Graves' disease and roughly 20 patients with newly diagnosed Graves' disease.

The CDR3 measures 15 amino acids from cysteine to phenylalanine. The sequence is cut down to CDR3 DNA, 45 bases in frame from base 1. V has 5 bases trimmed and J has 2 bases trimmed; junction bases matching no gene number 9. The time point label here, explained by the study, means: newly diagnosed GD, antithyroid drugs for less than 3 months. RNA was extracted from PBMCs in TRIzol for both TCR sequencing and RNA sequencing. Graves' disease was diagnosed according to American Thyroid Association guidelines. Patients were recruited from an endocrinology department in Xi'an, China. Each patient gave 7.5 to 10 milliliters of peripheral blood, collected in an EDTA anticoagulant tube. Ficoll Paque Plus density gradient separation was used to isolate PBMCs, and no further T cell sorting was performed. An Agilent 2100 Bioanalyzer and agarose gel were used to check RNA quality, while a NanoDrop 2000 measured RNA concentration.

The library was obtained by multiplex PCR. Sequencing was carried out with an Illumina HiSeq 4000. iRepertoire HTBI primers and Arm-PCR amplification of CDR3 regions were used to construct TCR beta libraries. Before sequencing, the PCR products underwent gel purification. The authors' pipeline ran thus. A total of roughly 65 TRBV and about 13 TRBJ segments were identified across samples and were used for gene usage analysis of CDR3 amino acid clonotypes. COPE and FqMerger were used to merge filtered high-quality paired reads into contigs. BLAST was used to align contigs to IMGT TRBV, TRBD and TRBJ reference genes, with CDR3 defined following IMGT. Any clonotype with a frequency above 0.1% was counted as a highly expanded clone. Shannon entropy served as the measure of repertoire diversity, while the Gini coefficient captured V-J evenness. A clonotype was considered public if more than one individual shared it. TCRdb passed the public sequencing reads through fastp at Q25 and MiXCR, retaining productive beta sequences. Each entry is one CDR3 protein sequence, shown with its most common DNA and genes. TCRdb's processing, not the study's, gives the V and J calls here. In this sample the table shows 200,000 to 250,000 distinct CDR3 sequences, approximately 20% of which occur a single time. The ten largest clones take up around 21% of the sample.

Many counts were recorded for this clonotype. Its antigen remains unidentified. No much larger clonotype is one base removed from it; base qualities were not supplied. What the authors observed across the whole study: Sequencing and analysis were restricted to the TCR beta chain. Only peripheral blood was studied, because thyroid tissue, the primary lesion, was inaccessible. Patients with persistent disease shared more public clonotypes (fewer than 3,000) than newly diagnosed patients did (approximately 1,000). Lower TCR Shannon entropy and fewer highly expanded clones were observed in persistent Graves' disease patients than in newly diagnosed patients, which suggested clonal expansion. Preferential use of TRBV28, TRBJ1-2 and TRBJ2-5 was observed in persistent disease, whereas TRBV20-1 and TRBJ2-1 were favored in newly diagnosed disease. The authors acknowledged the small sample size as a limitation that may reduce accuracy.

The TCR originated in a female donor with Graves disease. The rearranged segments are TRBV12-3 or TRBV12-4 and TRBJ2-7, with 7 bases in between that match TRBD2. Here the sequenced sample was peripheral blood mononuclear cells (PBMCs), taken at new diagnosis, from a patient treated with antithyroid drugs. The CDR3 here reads CASSLWASGTYEQYF. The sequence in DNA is TGTGCCAGCAGTCTCTGGGCTAGCGGAACCTACGAGCAGTACTTC.